Here is one T cell receptor (beta chain) with its context. In the original analysis: Quantification of nucleated cells was approximated via reference gene primer amplification. The table came from immunoSEQ multiplex PCR; TCRdb's copy has only in-frame clones and leaves some out. V, J and clone size reflect that table, while D and trimming were determined from the DNA. The data show approximately 210,000 clones, roughly 90% seen once. V was clipped by 3 bases and J by 6 bases, with 11 bases between them. This CDR3 has 13 amino acids. The germline V gene has CDR1 SEHNR and CDR2 FQNEAQ (reference sequence). The record originates from a study of blood T cell repertoires in COVID-19. For the study at large: In each case, the material was cDNA or gDNA derived from T cells, B-cell-depleted T cells, or PBMCs.

Ages ranged from roughly 18 to 100 years, with residence in about 23 US areas. Material for sequencing was PBMCs or T cells enriched from blood (not recorded which). The clonotype originates from a woman between 18 and 29 years old who had recovered from COVID-19. The chain employs TRBV7-9 and TRBJ1-1, with TRBD1 as a possible D gene (5 bases). The CDR3: CASSLDGGAEAFF. The CDR3 DNA reads TGTGCCAGCAGCTTGGATGGAGGGGCTGAAGCTTTCTTT.